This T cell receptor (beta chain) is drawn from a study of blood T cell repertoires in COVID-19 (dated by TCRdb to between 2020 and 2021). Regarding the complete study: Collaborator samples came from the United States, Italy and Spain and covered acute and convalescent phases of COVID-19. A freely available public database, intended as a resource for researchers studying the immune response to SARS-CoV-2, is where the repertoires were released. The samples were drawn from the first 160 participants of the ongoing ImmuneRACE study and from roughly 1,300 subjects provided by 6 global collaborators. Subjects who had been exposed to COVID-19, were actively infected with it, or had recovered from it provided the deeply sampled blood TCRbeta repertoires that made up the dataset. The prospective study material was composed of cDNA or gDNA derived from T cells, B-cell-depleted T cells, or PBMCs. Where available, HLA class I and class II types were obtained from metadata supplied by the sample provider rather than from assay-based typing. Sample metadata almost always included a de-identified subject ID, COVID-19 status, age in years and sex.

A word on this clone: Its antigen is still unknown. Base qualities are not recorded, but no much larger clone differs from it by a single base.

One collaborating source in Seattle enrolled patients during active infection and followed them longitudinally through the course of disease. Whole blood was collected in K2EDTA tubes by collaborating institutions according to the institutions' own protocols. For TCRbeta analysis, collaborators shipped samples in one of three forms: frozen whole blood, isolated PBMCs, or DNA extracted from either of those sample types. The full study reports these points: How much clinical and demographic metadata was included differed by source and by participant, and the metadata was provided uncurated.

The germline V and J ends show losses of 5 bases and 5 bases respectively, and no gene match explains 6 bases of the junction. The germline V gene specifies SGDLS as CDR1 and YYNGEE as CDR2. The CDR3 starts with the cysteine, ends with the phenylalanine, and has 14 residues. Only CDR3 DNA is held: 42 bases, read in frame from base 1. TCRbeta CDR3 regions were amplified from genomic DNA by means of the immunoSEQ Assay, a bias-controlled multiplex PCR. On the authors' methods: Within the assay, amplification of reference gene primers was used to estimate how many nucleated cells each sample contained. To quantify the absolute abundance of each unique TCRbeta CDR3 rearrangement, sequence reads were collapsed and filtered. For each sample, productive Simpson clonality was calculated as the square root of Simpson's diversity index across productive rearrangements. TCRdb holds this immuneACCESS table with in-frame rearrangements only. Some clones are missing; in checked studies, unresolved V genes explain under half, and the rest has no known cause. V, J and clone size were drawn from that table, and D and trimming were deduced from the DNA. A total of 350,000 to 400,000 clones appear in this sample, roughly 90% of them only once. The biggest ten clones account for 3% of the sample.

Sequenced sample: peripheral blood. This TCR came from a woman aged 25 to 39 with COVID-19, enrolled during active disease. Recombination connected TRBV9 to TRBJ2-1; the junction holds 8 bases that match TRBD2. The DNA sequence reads TGTGCCAGCAGAAGCGGGAGCGACGACAATGAGCAGTTCTTC. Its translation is CASRSGSDDNEQFF.